This entry is about one T cell receptor beta chain. Its antigen is undetermined. These data come from a study of cytomegalovirus exposure and HLA in healthy donors. Study results and caveats: The study recorded 150 to 200 TCR beta chains that were cytomegalovirus-associated.

The CDR3 totals 18 residues. Germline V gives CDR1 SGHVS, CDR2 FNYEAQ. The V end lost 4 bases, the J end lost 1 base, and 22 bases lay between the germline ends. The study ran its PCR with 60 Vbeta and 13 Jbeta primers. The table came from immunoSEQ multiplex PCR; TCRdb's copy has only in-frame clones and leaves some out. There are around 150,000 clones in the sample; 84% occur only once, and roughly 2.5% lies in the top ten. Sequencing was performed on PBMCs. This TCR was recovered from a boy younger than 10 in good health and CMV-seronegative. This sequence joins TRBV7-6 and TRBJ2-5; the D is unclear. The CDR3 region is CASSSTYRRHRAQETQYF. In DNA form, the CDR3 reads TGTGCCAGCAGCTCAACATATCGACGGCACAGAGCCCAAGAGACCCAGTACTTC.